The subject of this entry is one T cell receptor (beta chain). Its antigen remains unidentified. The junction departs from germline at one end; a sequencing error may be responsible. Without any cell sorting, total RNA and DNA were co-extracted from about 20-30 mg of bulk tissue using the AllPrep DNA/RNA mini kit. Roughly 5 patients with histopathologically diagnosed primary liver carcinoma underwent surgical resection in China between November 2015 and 2016. Chronic HBV infection was present in the patients, and the patients were treatment-naive at sampling. Five spatially separated regions were sampled from each tumor: the superior, inferior, left-lateral and right-lateral poles, plus the tumor centre. Histology showed that every tumor sample contained more than 80% viable tumor cells. Pieces of fresh tumor and adjacent tissue were cut in half, with one half kept in RNAlater at -80 degrees C and the other half sent for histology.

This sample is drawn from a study of tumor-infiltrating lymphocytes in primary liver carcinoma (dated by TCRdb to the late 2010s). General notes on the study: Hepatocellular carcinoma (four) or combined HCC and intrahepatic cholangiocarcinoma (one) was present in the five patients, who were three men and two women aged 30 to 69 years. Technical replicate repertoires showed high reproducibility, with mean shared-clone rates approximately 0.89 and correlation coefficients above 0.98. A total of around 35 specimens from 5 patients, comprising approximately 25 tumor regions, 5 adjacent noncancerous liver tissues and 5 peripheral blood samples, were covered by TCRbeta repertoire sequencing. The five patients had tumors of stage T1-T3 N0M0, with maximum diameters ranging from 4.2 to 10 cm. To link TCRbeta repertoire diversity to the local molecular phenotype, the 20 to 25 tumor region samples were profiled with Agilent mRNA microarrays. The study combined TCRbeta repertoire sequencing, expression microarrays and whole-exome sequencing across five regions of each liver tumor, with adjacent normal tissue and blood. Each sample produced about 3.5 to 7.5 million productive TCRbeta reads, and read depth showed no significant difference between tissue types. Study-wide conclusions, independent of this receptor: The top 250 clones made up a significantly larger repertoire fraction in tumors than in blood (p = 0.039). Because the samples were bulk and unsorted, CD4+ and CD8+ T cell repertoires could not be compared. Only roughly 7-25% of top clones appeared in all five regions of a tumor, which suggests that tumor-infiltrating T cells are spatially heterogeneous. Because sequencing covered only the TCR beta chain and unpaired alpha chains were not captured, true repertoire diversity is likely underestimated. Pairs of tumor regions showed greater repertoire overlap (mean about 35%) than tumor-adjacent pairs (17%) or tumor-blood pairs (approximately 14%), which is consistent with antigen-driven expansion. The study included only a handful of patients, and the authors note findings should be validated in a larger study.

Starting from roughly 540 ng total RNA, TCRbeta-specific cDNA was produced by reverse transcription with a constant-region primer and ProtoScript II reverse transcriptase. Construction of the TCRbeta libraries relied on three nested rounds of multiplex PCR, following a slightly modified ARM-PCR procedure. Sample barcodes and Illumina adapters were attached in a final 25-cycle PCR using Deep VentR polymerase. Before sequencing, amplicons between 200 and 500 bp were purified from gel using a QIAquick gel extraction kit. The TCRbeta amplicons were sequenced with 250-bp paired-end reads on an Illumina HiSeq 2500. On the authors' methods: Trimmomatic v0.33 was used to quality-trim the reads, and FLASH v1.2.11 was used to merge paired reads so that full CDR3 sequences could be recovered. V, D and J germline segments were assigned to the rearranged TCRbeta sequences by MiGEC v1.2.1b. Clonotype statistics, along with Shannon-Wiener diversity indices, were calculated using VDJtools v1.0.0. To reduce sampling bias, subsequent analyses other than the diversity analysis used only the 250 most abundant clonotypes in each sample. In TCRdb, the public reads were trimmed at Q25 with fastp and aligned with MiXCR, with productive beta chains retained. Merged by CDR3 protein, the rows form single entries marked with the most common genes and DNA. The authors' filters were not applied to this entry. The sample profile shows approximately 20,000 distinct CDR3 sequences; 75% to 80% of them were found once. The top ten hold approximately 40% of the sample.

This clonotype was obtained from a woman in her twenties or thirties with primary liver carcinoma and hepatitis B virus infection. Sequences were obtained from liver tumor tissue from sampling region 1. The label giving this sample's cell subset or site can be read as: tumor region T1, superior pole.

The sequence in DNA is TGTGCCAGCAGTGTCGGGACTAACACCTACAATGAGCAGTTCTTT. Its protein reads: CASSVGTNTYNEQFF. The chain is encoded by TRBV6-5 joined to TRBJ2-1, and TRBD2 matches 7 of the central bases. The CDR3 runs 15 amino acids, cysteine and phenylalanine included. CDR3 DNA only is kept here, 45 bases in frame from base 1. CDR1 and CDR2 are read off the germline V gene as MNHEY and SVGAGI.